This T cell receptor (beta chain) derives from a study of T cells in localized non-small cell lung cancer. Study findings and constraints: In adjacent lung appeared a median 57 of the top 100 tumor clones. Uninvolved adjacent lung showed peak T cell clonality, exceeding tumor.

Details on this clone: What it binds is unknown.

Repertoires were generated with immunoSEQ multiplex PCR, while TCRdb's copy carries only in-frame clones and drops some. Among 25,000 or so clones listed, around nine tenths were seen once. CDR1 and CDR2 (germline): MDHEN, SYDVKM. CDR3 length: 13 residues. V was shortened by 11 bases and J by 3 bases, with 14 bases between the two germline ends. The chain couples TRBV28 to TRBJ1-3; D may be TRBD1 (6 bases). This TCR came from a man between 40 and 75 years old with stage II lung adenocarcinoma. Sample: PBMCs, taken before any cancer treatment. This chain's CDR3 is CAAGGGGGNTIYF. The CDR3 bases are TGTGCCGCGGGGGGAGGGGGTGGAAACACCATATATTTT.